Below, 6 T cell receptor beta chains from the same sample are listed, as sequenced in a study of OX40 agonist ivuxolimab in advanced cancers. The data were produced by immunoSEQ multiplex PCR, yet TCRdb's version contains in-frame clones alone and is incomplete. In the table there are 72,000 or so clones, roughly 90% of which are singletons. This specimen consisted of CD4+ or CD8+ T cells sorted from blood, obtained in a trial of the OX40 agonist ivuxolimab. The receptors derive from an adult with an advanced solid tumor such as melanoma, head and neck, liver or kidney cancer.

The sample holds one count of this clone. This chain links TRBV7-8 with TRBJ2-3; 8 bases line up with TRBD2. V shed 5 bases and J 4 bases; nucleotides not matched to a gene: 5. This CDR3 is 14 amino acids long. Germline CDR1 SGHVS, CDR2 FQNEAQ. CDR3 DNA: TGTGCCAGCAGCCCATCCGGGGGGGCAGATACGCAGTATTTT. Encoded protein: CASSPSGGADTQYF.

This CDR3 reads CASSPQGSSYEQYF. Here the CDR3 DNA reads TGTGCCAGCAGTCCCCAGGGGAGCTCCTACGAGCAGTACTTC. The rearrangement uses TRBV6-6 and TRBJ2-7, with D perhaps TRBD1 (6 bases). Germline-derived CDR1 and CDR2 are MNHNY and SVGAGI (reference sequence). The CDR3 totals 14 residues. The V gene lost 5 bases and the J gene lost 0 bases, with 11 bases spanning the gap.

This chain uses TRBV29-1 with TRBJ2-7, with D possibly being TRBD1 (6 bases). This CDR3 contains 12 residues. Trimming took off 4 bases at V and 5 bases at J, with 12 bases between the two ends. Germline loops: CDR1 SQVTM, CDR2 ANQGSEA. For the CDR3, the DNA is TGCAGCGTTGGGACAGATTACAACGAGCAGTACTTC. Protein sequence: CSVGTDYNEQYF.

The V and J genes are TRBV12-5 and TRBJ1-1; D not resolved. The V gene's germline CDR1 is LGHNT and CDR2 FRNRAP. The CDR3 consists of 12 residues. V lost 4 bases, J lost 4 bases, and 7 bases lay in between. The CDR3 DNA sequence: TGTGCTAGTGGTTCGTTTAGCACTGAAGCTTTCTTT. Residues: CASGSFSTEAFF. Variable domain in full (rest from reference TRBV12-5 and TRBJ1-1): DARVTQTPRHKVTEMGQEVTMRCQPILGHNTVFWYRQTMMQGLELLAYFRNRAPLDDSGMPKDRFSAEMPDATLATLKIQPSEPRDSAVYFCASGSFSTEAFFGQGTRLTVV.

This sequence joins TRBV28 and TRBJ2-5; D remains ambiguous. The CDR3 runs 11 residues. V was clipped by 7 bases and J by 2 bases, with 5 bases between them. Per the germline V gene, CDR1 is MDHEN and CDR2 is SYDVKM. CDR3 coding DNA: TGTGCCAGCAAAGGGCAAGAGACCCAGTACTTC. Translated, it gives CASKGQETQYF.

The chain recombines TRBV5-6 with TRBJ1-4; 9 bases match TRBD1. J gave up 7 bases and V 5 bases, and 9 bases lay outside the gene matches. Germline V gene data show CDR1 as SGHDT and CDR2 as YYEEEE. The CDR3 has 15 amino acids. The CDR3 region has the DNA TGTGCCAGCAGTCCATCGGGACAGGGAAGTGAAAAACTGTTTTTT. This sequence encodes CASSPSGQGSEKLFF.